The 28 T cell receptor beta chains listed next were all sequenced from one sample in a study of T-cell reconstitution after alpha-beta-depleted transplantation in children. A TCRbeta library incorporating unique molecular identifiers was prepared. TCRdb independently ran MiXCR on the PCR reads; one entry per CDR3 protein. Here the sample spans hundreds of thousands of distinct CDR3 sequences, under 15% being singletons. Sequences were derived from PBMCs, mostly from graft donor cells, sampled 360 days after TCRalphabeta/CD19-depleted stem cell transplant. The receptors here all came from a male patient younger than 18 who had a stem cell transplant for acute myeloid leukemia, so the T cells may come from the graft donor.

This clonotype was picked up a small number of times. The CDR3 region is CASSWDLALETQYF. The CDR3 bases are TGTGCCAGCAGCTGGGACTTAGCTCTGGAGACCCAGTACTTC. The gene calls are TRBV12-3 or TRBV12-4 and TRBJ2-5; perhaps TRBD2 as D (6 bases). The CDR3 length is 14 residues. V dropped 6 bases and J dropped 5 bases, with 16 bases sitting between them.

The chain combines TRBV7-9 with TRBJ2-1; D may be TRBD1 or TRBD2 (5 bases each). The CDR3 covers 15 residues. V lost 5 bases, J lost 8 bases, and 19 bases lay in between. Germline CDR1 is SEHNR and CDR2 is FQNEAQ (reference sequence). CDR3 in amino acids: CASSRLGTVNDEQFF. The CDR3 DNA reads as TGTGCCAGCAGCCGCCTAGGGACGGTGAACGATGAGCAGTTCTTC.

This clonotype was counted a few times. The chain carries TRBV29-1 and TRBJ2-3; 14 bases are a match to TRBD2. Germline V lookup: CDR1 SQVTM, CDR2 ANQGSEA. The V gene end was trimmed by 7 bases and the J gene end by 7 bases; junction bases not matched to a gene: 7. The CDR3 is made up of 14 amino acids. The CDR3 reads CSAMGLAGVYTQYF. The CDR3 nucleotides are TGCAGCGCTATGGGACTAGCGGGAGTATATACGCAGTATTTT.

V gene TRBV7-6 combines with J gene TRBJ1-2; 10 nucleotides align to TRBD1. The junction had 15 bases not matched to a gene; V was cut back by 4 bases and J by 7 bases. The CDR3 is made up of 17 amino acids. Per the germline V gene, CDR1 is SGHVS and CDR2 is FNYEAQ. The CDR3: CASSSFGNPGQGTGYTF. The DNA for the CDR3 is TGTGCCAGCAGCTCGTTCGGGAACCCGGGACAGGGGACTGGCTACACCTTC.

This clonotype was detected many times. J is TRBJ2-7 and V is TRBV12-3 or TRBV12-4, with D possibly matching TRBD1 (5 bases). The CDR3 totals 12 residues. Trimming removed 6 bases from V and 5 bases from J, with 11 bases in between. The DNA of the CDR3 is TGTGCCAGCAGGGCAGGGCCGGACGAGCAGTACTTC. Amino acid sequence: CASRAGPDEQYF.

CDR3 in DNA: TGTGCCAGCAGTGGAGGATGGCCAGATACGCAGTATTTT. Translated, it gives CASSGGWPDTQYF. The gene calls are TRBV2 and TRBJ2-3; D not certain. In germline, CDR1 is SNHLY, CDR2 FYNNEI. With 4 bases removed from V and 4 bases from J, the gap between germline ends came to 9 bases. The CDR3 loop spans 13 amino acids.

This clonotype has only a few counts. J is TRBJ2-1 and V is TRBV5-1; tentative D call: TRBD2 (6 bases). Trimming stripped 6 bases from V and 9 bases from J, with 19 bases between. CDR3 length: 14 amino acids. Germline CDR1 reads SGHRS; CDR2 reads YFSETQ. CDR3 amino acids: CASNQVAATGEQFF. CDR3 sequence (DNA): TGCGCCAGCAACCAGGTAGCGGCAACGGGTGAGCAGTTCTTC. Looking up the rest from reference TRBV5-1 and TRBJ2-1 gives the full variable domain: KAGVTQTPRYLIKTRGQQVTLSCSPISGHRSVSWYQQTPGQGLQFLFEYFSETQRNKGNFPGRFSGRQFSNSRSEMNVSTLELGDSALYLCASNQVAATGEQFFGPGTRLTVL.

This clonotype has more than one count but fewer than ten. The chain has TRBV7-4 and TRBJ2-7, with 7 bases that match TRBD1. Germline values: CDR1 SGHVT, CDR2 SQSDAQ. Trimming removed 5 bases from V and 4 bases from J; junction bases left unmatched: 8. The length of the CDR3 is 14 residues. This CDR3 is CASSTQGSGYEQYF. CDR3 nucleotide sequence: TGTGCCAGCAGCACACAGGGGTCGGGGTACGAGCAGTACTTC.

V and J are TRBV4-2 and TRBJ2-7, with D tentatively TRBD2 (7 bases). CDR1 is LGHNA, CDR2 YNFKEQ, per germline. The CDR3 is 16 residues long. The V end lost 3 bases, the J end lost 3 bases, and 18 bases lay between the germline ends. CDR3 nucleotide sequence: TGTGCCAGCAGCCATGTCCCCGGGGGGCAAAACTACGAGCAGTACTTC. Its protein product is CASSHVPGGQNYEQYF.

This clonotype came up many times. The J gene is TRBJ2-7, the V gene TRBV27; D not certain. V dropped 2 bases and J dropped 2 bases, with 16 bases sitting between them. Germline V CDR1 and CDR2: MNHEY, SMNVEV (reference sequence). The CDR3 has 16 amino acids. This CDR3 reads CASSLGTVPSAYEQYF. In nucleotides, the CDR3 is TGTGCCAGCAGTTTAGGCACAGTGCCAAGCGCCTACGAGCAGTACTTC.

This clonotype showed up just a few times. V is TRBV5-4 and J is TRBJ2-7; tentatively, D is TRBD2 (6 bases). V was clipped by 1 base and J by 2 bases, with 16 bases between them. This CDR3 comprises 16 residues. Germline V gene sequence: CDR1 SGHNT, CDR2 YYREEE (reference sequence). CDR3 sequence reads: CASSLPAAGFPYEQYF. CDR3 in DNA: TGTGCCAGCAGCTTGCCGGCGGCGGGATTCCCCTACGAGCAGTACTTC.

The rearrangement uses TRBV5-2 and TRBJ2-1; the table names TRBD2, a call not compared with the DNA. TRBV5-2 counts as a pseudogene. CDR3 length: 24 amino acids. This CDR3 is CASNKEAETDGTSGRAASYNEQFF. The CDR3 DNA reads TGTGCCAGCAACAAAGAGGCCGAGACAGATGGGACTAGCGGGAGGGCCGCGTCCTACAATGAGCAGTTCTTC.

This clonotype has just a few counts. The chain recombines TRBV20-1 with TRBJ2-1; no clear D. In germline, CDR1 is DFQATT, CDR2 SNEGSKA (reference sequence). This CDR3 is built from 11 residues. V was shortened by 6 bases and J by 7 bases, with 10 bases between the two germline ends. In nucleotides, the CDR3 is TGCAGTGCCCTACATCGGAATGAGCAGTTCTTC. Translating it yields CSALHRNEQFF.

This clonotype was seen ten or more times. The chain joins TRBV29-1 to TRBJ2-2; 8 bases map to TRBD1. From germline, CDR1 is SQVTM and CDR2 ANQGSEA. CDR3 length: 16 residues. The CDR3 bases are TGCAGTTTCAGAACAGGGGGGAGTCTCAACACCGGGGAGCTGTTTTTT. Amino acid sequence: CSFRTGGSLNTGELFF.

This clonotype was observed a few times. The chain couples TRBV28 to TRBJ2-5; perhaps TRBD1 as D (7 bases). Germline loops: CDR1 MDHEN, CDR2 SYDVKM. Trimming stripped 3 bases from V and 4 bases from J, with 15 bases between. CDR3 size: 15 residues. The CDR3 loop is CASSFPGQGGETQYF. CDR3 in DNA: TGTGCCAGCAGTTTCCCGGGCCAGGGGGGAGAGACCCAGTACTTC.

This clonotype was picked up a small number of times. The chain carries TRBV21-1 and TRBJ2-1. TRBV21-1 is assigned pseudogene status. The CDR3 loop spans 15 amino acids. The CDR3 loop reads CASSPRHSSYNEQFF. DNA of the CDR3: TGTGCCAGCAGCCCACGCCACAGCTCCTACAATGAGCAGTTCTTC.

This clonotype has a handful of counts. This sequence joins TRBV7-9 and TRBJ1-2; 7 positions agree with TRBD1. The CDR3 has 14 amino acids. CDR1 is SEHNR and CDR2 is FQNEAQ in the germline V gene (reference sequence). The ends lost 4 bases at V and 4 bases at J; junction bases unmatched: 6. For the CDR3, the DNA is TGTGCCAGCAGCTCCCAGGGGGACTCCTATGGCTACACCTTC. Amino acids: CASSSQGDSYGYTF.

In its sample, this clonotype was seen many times. CDR3 protein: CASSDSSRQETQYF. The CDR3, as DNA: TGTGCCAGCAGTGACTCTTCGAGGCAAGAGACCCAGTACTTC. V is TRBV6-4 and J is TRBJ2-5, with D uncertain. The CDR3 runs 14 residues. Trimming cost V 0 bases and J 2 bases, with 7 bases left between them. CDR1 and CDR2 (germline): MRHNA, SNTAGT.

The chain links TRBV7-2 to TRBJ2-7, with 12 bases fitting TRBD2. Germline trimming cut 5 bases from V and 4 bases from J; bases unmatched to any gene: 3. The length of the CDR3 is 14 residues. The germline V gene encodes CDR1 SGHTA and CDR2 FQGNSA. CDR3 nucleotides: TGTGCCAGCAGCCGGACTAGCGGGAAGTACGAGCAGTACTTC. As protein: CASSRTSGKYEQYF.

Ten or more counts support this clonotype. The chain couples TRBV29-1 to TRBJ2-7; TRBD2 matches at 7 bases. CDR3 length equals 13 residues. CDR1 is SQVTM, CDR2 ANQGSEA, per germline. The junction had 3 bases not matched to a gene; V was cut back by 4 bases and J by 0 bases. The CDR3 DNA follows: TGCAGCGTTGGGGGAGGGGACTCCTACGAGCAGTACTTC. Translation: CSVGGGDSYEQYF.

This chain joins TRBV5-1 and TRBJ2-7; D perhaps matches TRBD2 (6 bases). The CDR3 covers 16 residues. Looked up from germline, CDR1 is SGHRS and CDR2 is YFSETQ. V was clipped by 4 bases and J by 7 bases, with 24 bases between them. The DNA of the CDR3 is TGCGCCAGCAGCCTCGGAAGTCCGGGAGTAAGGAGGGAGCAGTACTTC. Protein: CASSLGSPGVRREQYF.

Only a few counts were recorded for this clonotype. This chain joins TRBV7-3 and TRBJ2-1; 9 nucleotides agree with TRBD1. CDR1 and CDR2 (germline): SGHTA, FQGTGA. V was pared by 5 bases and J by 0 bases, with 5 bases of the junction left unmatched. The CDR3 is made up of 16 amino acids. CDR3 in amino acids: CASSGVGQGSYNEQFF. The CDR3 DNA is TGTGCCAGCAGCGGGGTGGGACAGGGCTCCTACAATGAGCAGTTCTTC.

This clonotype was found a few times. The chain is built from TRBV4-3 and TRBJ2-7; D call uncertain. The germline V and J ends were trimmed by 1 base and 7 bases, with 11 bases remaining between them. This CDR3 has 13 amino acids. The germline CDR1 and CDR2 sequences are LGHNA and YSLEER. The CDR3 bases are TGCGCCAGCAGCCAAGGAAGGGTACGGGAGCAGTACTTC. Its protein product is CASSQGRVREQYF.

This clonotype occurred many times. J is TRBJ1-1 and V is TRBV7-9, with D possibly being TRBD1 (5 bases). Looked up from germline, CDR1 is SEHNR and CDR2 is FQNEAQ (reference sequence). The V gene lost 0 bases and the J gene lost 5 bases, with 13 bases spanning the gap. This CDR3 region has 15 residues. This chain's CDR3 is CASSLADPGMTEAFF. CDR3 sequence (DNA): TGTGCCAGCAGCTTAGCTGACCCAGGGATGACTGAAGCTTTCTTT.

There are a few counts of this clonotype. The chain combines TRBV4-3 with TRBJ2-3; 8 nucleotides agree with TRBD2. V lost 0 bases and J lost 4; bases outside the gene matches: 3. Germline V gene lookup returns CDR1 LGHNA and CDR2 YSLEER. The CDR3 runs to 15 residues. CDR3 bases: TGCGCCAGCAGCCAAGATAGCGGGACCGCAGATACGCAGTATTTT. This sequence encodes CASSQDSGTADTQYF.

Many counts were recorded for this clonotype. The rearrangement joins TRBV7-2 to TRBJ2-7; D is undetermined. CDR3 length equals 16 residues. Germline values: CDR1 SGHTA, CDR2 FQGNSA. V was shortened by 0 bases and J by 0 bases, with 12 bases between the two germline ends. CDR3 amino acids: CASSLALGLASYEQYF. The CDR3 bases are TGTGCCAGCAGCTTAGCGCTTGGTTTAGCCTCCTACGAGCAGTACTTC.

This clonotype occurred many times. V is TRBV29-1 and J is TRBJ2-4, with 7 positions matching TRBD1. The CDR3 totals 13 residues. Germline values: CDR1 SQVTM, CDR2 ANQGSEA. V lost 1 base to trimming and J lost 8 bases; unmatched junction nucleotides: 5. CDR3: CSVEGRGGYIQYF. As DNA, the CDR3 is TGCAGCGTTGAAGGGAGAGGGGGCTACATTCAGTACTTC.

The sample holds many counts of this clonotype. This chain links TRBV24-1 with TRBJ2-7; D uncertain. The CDR3 runs 16 residues. Trimming removed 4 bases from V and 0 bases from J, with 15 bases in between. CDR1 and CDR2 from the germline V gene are KGHDR and SFDVKD. The CDR3 loop is CATSDPRAPSSYEQYF. CDR3 coding DNA: TGTGCCACCAGTGACCCGCGCGCTCCCAGCTCCTACGAGCAGTACTTC.